Here is one T cell receptor (beta chain) with its context. Antigen: not known. This specimen belongs to a study of cytomegalovirus exposure and HLA in healthy donors. Study-wide background: Genetic ancestry analysis placed around 76% of the 300 to 400 donors that were genotyped in the Caucasian-associated cluster. Whole-study results and caveats: There were a few CMV-associated chains whose specificity for CMV antigens was confirmed in vitro. A later analysis revealed that TCR association rates differed between HLA loci, peaking at DRB1 and bottoming out at HLA-C. Common viral pathogens seemed to be connected with several of the most significant clusters, according to a later analysis.

Germline V gene sequence: CDR1 SGHNT, CDR2 YENEEA. The CDR3 is 15 residues long. Trimming removed 2 bases from V and 4 bases from J, with 12 bases in between. A multiplex PCR was run with 60 Vbeta primers and 13 Jbeta primers. Libraries were prepared by immunoSEQ multiplex PCR; TCRdb keeps only in-frame clonotypes and omits some of them. The sample has about 170,000 clones; roughly two thirds are singletons. The receptor was derived from a woman aged 18-35 years in good health and CMV-seropositive. The chain links TRBV11-3 to TRBJ1-5, with D perhaps TRBD1 (6 bases). Sequencing was performed on PBMCs. The CDR3 here is CASSLSRGRNQPQHF. DNA of the CDR3: TGTGCCAGCAGCTTAAGCAGGGGACGAAATCAGCCCCAGCATTTT.